This T cell receptor beta chain is from a study of blood T cell repertoires in COVID-19. Libraries were prepared by immunoSEQ multiplex PCR; TCRdb keeps only in-frame clonotypes and omits some of them. The data show 350,000 to 450,000 clones, with 75% to 90% seen just once and 5.1% held by the top ten. CDR1 and CDR2 from the germline V gene are SGHRS and YFSETQ. This CDR3 is built from 14 residues. V was cut by 4 bases and J by 2 bases, with 12 bases left in between. The sample was PBMCs or T cells enriched from blood (not recorded which). The clonotype was recovered from a woman aged 45-60 years who had recovered from COVID-19. J is TRBJ2-5 and V is TRBV5-1, with D possibly TRBD2 on 5 matching bases. The CDR3 sequence: CASSLERPQETQYF. CDR3 bases: TGCGCCAGCAGCCTAGAGCGGCCACAAGAGACCCAGTACTTC.